The rows below give T cell receptor beta chains drawn from one sample of a study of post-analysis software for immune sequencing data. MiXCR, run by TCRdb on the PCR reads, gives a single entry per CDR3 protein. The sample lists roughly 870,000 distinct CDR3 sequences, about 57% occurring once. Input material: blood. These receptors originate from a girl between 5 and 17 years old with multiple sclerosis. Each CDR3 is given with its conserved first and last residue. The D gene is left open where the match is weak. Where a row states a size, it is once, few, many or the class of an expanded clone; other rows omit it.

j_gene: TRBJ1-2; d_gene: -; abundance: -; v_gene: TRBV29-1; CDR3nt: TGCAGCGGGGGATTCAACTATGGCTACACCTTC; CDR3aa: CSGGFNYGYTF
j_gene: TRBJ2-5; d_gene: -; abundance: few; v_gene: TRBV27; CDR3nt: TGTGCCAGCAGTCTCAGGATCCGGAACCAGGGTTGGCAAGAGACCCAGTACTTC; CDR3aa: CASSLRIRNQGWQETQYF
j_gene: TRBJ1-2; d_gene: -; abundance: -; v_gene: TRBV27; CDR3nt: TGTGCCAGCAGTTTTCTCCCAGTCTCCTCGCTAGGCTACACCTTC; CDR3aa: CASSFLPVSSLGYTF
j_gene: TRBJ2-2; d_gene: TRBD2; abundance: -; v_gene: TRBV6-5; CDR3nt: TGTGCCAGCAGTAGCGGGAGTCTCACCGGGGAGCTGTTTTTT; CDR3aa: CASSSGSLTGELFF
j_gene: TRBJ1-2; d_gene: -; abundance: -; v_gene: TRBV3-1; CDR3nt: TGTGCCAGCAGCCAAGATGTGAGGGGCGTGGGCGGCTACACCTTC; CDR3aa: CASSQDVRGVGGYTF
j_gene: TRBJ2-3; d_gene: TRBD2; abundance: -; v_gene: TRBV7-9; CDR3nt: TGTGCCAGCAGCTTAGGTGGCGGGGGAGCAGATACGCAGTATTTT; CDR3aa: CASSLGGGGADTQYF
j_gene: TRBJ1-5; d_gene: -; abundance: once; v_gene: TRBV4-1; CDR3nt: TGCGCCAGCAGCCGAGAGGTGAAGGGGCAGCCCCAGCATTTT; CDR3aa: CASSREVKGQPQHF
j_gene: TRBJ2-7; d_gene: -; abundance: few; v_gene: TRBV20-1; CDR3nt: TGCAGTGCTAGACCGGGCAGGGGATTCACCTACGAGCAGTACTTC; CDR3aa: CSARPGRGFTYEQYF
j_gene: TRBJ2-3; d_gene: -; abundance: few; v_gene: TRBV5-1; CDR3nt: TGCGCCAGCAAAATATTAGGATCAGATACGCAGTATTTT; CDR3aa: CASKILGSDTQYF
j_gene: TRBJ2-1; d_gene: -; abundance: -; v_gene: TRBV7-9; CDR3nt: TGTGCCAGCAGCTTAGCCCCAGCTTTGGGGAATGAGCAGTTCTTC; CDR3aa: CASSLAPALGNEQFF
j_gene: TRBJ2-5; d_gene: -; abundance: -; v_gene: TRBV5-1; CDR3nt: TGCGCCAGCAGCTTGCGGCAGGGGAACTGGGAGACCCAGTACTTC; CDR3aa: CASSLRQGNWETQYF
j_gene: TRBJ2-1; d_gene: -; abundance: -; v_gene: TRBV7-8; CDR3nt: TGTGCCAGCAGCGTAAACCGGGACGCAGCCTGGGGTGAGCAGTTCTTC; CDR3aa: CASSVNRDAAWGEQFF
j_gene: TRBJ1-4; d_gene: -; abundance: -; v_gene: TRBV5-1; CDR3nt: TGCGCCAGCAGCGTACCCGGGACCTTGGGGGAAAAACTGTTTTTT; CDR3aa: CASSVPGTLGEKLFF
j_gene: TRBJ2-3; d_gene: TRBD2; abundance: -; v_gene: TRBV5-1; CDR3nt: TGCGCCAGCTCCCTAGCGGGAGTGAGGGATACGCAGTATTTT; CDR3aa: CASSLAGVRDTQYF
j_gene: TRBJ2-7; d_gene: -; abundance: -; v_gene: TRBV24-1; CDR3nt: TGTGCCACCAGGGATTTCGCAGGGAGCCACGAGCAGTACTTC; CDR3aa: CATRDFAGSHEQYF
j_gene: TRBJ2-5; d_gene: TRBD2; abundance: -; v_gene: TRBV20-1; CDR3nt: TGCAGTGCTAGATTACTAGCGGGAGGGTACAATGAGCAGTACTTC; CDR3aa: CSARLLAGGYNEQYF
j_gene: TRBJ2-7; d_gene: TRBD2; abundance: -; v_gene: TRBV5-6; CDR3nt: TGTGCCAGCAGCCCACAACTTTTAAGCGGGAATTACGAGCAGTACTTC; CDR3aa: CASSPQLLSGNYEQYF
j_gene: TRBJ1-1; d_gene: -; abundance: -; v_gene: TRBV9; CDR3nt: TGTGCCAGCAGCGTAATCACCGGACAACGCGGCGCTGAAGCTTTCTTT; CDR3aa: CASSVITGQRGAEAFF
j_gene: TRBJ2-7; d_gene: TRBD1; abundance: -; v_gene: TRBV5-6; CDR3nt: TGTGCCAGCAGAGGACGGGGACAGGGGTCCTACGAGCAGTACTTC; CDR3aa: CASRGRGQGSYEQYF
j_gene: TRBJ1-2; d_gene: -; abundance: once; v_gene: TRBV20-1; CDR3nt: TGCAGTGCTTCCGCCGCAGGGATGCTACTATATGGCTACACCTTC; CDR3aa: CSASAAGMLLYGYTF
j_gene: TRBJ2-7; d_gene: -; abundance: few; v_gene: TRBV7-6; CDR3nt: TGTGCCAGCAGCTTAGCGGGAGCCTCTGACGAGCAGTACTTC; CDR3aa: CASSLAGASDEQYF
j_gene: TRBJ2-7; d_gene: -; abundance: -; v_gene: TRBV4-1; CDR3nt: TGCGCCAGCAGCCAAGATCACCCAGGGGAGGGAATCTACGAGCAGTACTTC; CDR3aa: CASSQDHPGEGIYEQYF
j_gene: TRBJ2-1; d_gene: -; abundance: -; v_gene: TRBV20-1; CDR3nt: TGCAGTGCTGCGAGGGGCGCCTACAATGAGCAGTTCTTC; CDR3aa: CSAARGAYNEQFF
j_gene: TRBJ1-2; d_gene: -; abundance: once; v_gene: TRBV12-5; CDR3nt: TGTGCTAGTGGTTTCCTCGACGTCCGGCCGGGTGGCTACACCTTC; CDR3aa: CASGFLDVRPGGYTF
j_gene: TRBJ2-5; d_gene: -; abundance: -; v_gene: TRBV4-1; CDR3nt: TGCGCCAGCAGCCAAGATGGGACCTCTGGGTTTGCGGGGTCCGGGGAGACCCAGTACTTC; CDR3aa: CASSQDGTSGFAGSGETQYF
j_gene: TRBJ2-3; d_gene: -; abundance: few; v_gene: TRBV12-5; CDR3nt: TGTGCTAGTGGTCCAATAGCGGCGGTGCACACAGATACGCAGTATTTT; CDR3aa: CASGPIAAVHTDTQYF
j_gene: TRBJ2-1; d_gene: -; abundance: -; v_gene: TRBV7-9; CDR3nt: TGTGCCAGCAGAAAACCCAGTGGCGAGCAGTTCTTC; CDR3aa: CASRKPSGEQFF
j_gene: TRBJ1-2; d_gene: -; abundance: -; v_gene: TRBV3-1; CDR3nt: TGTGCCAGCAGCCAAGATAGTAACGGTCTGCACACCTTC; CDR3aa: CASSQDSNGLHTF
j_gene: TRBJ2-7; d_gene: -; abundance: -; v_gene: TRBV18; CDR3nt: TGTGCCAGCTCACCTGATAACCGCGAGCAGTACTTC; CDR3aa: CASSPDNREQYF
j_gene: TRBJ2-1; d_gene: -; abundance: -; v_gene: TRBV7-9; CDR3nt: TGTGCCAGCAGCCCCCGGGGGTGGAGCTCCTACAATGAGCAGTTCTTC; CDR3aa: CASSPRGWSSYNEQFF
j_gene: TRBJ2-3; d_gene: TRBD2; abundance: few; v_gene: TRBV7-9; CDR3nt: TGTGCCAGCAGCGTCCGGACTAGCGGGGCAAATACAGATACGCAGTATTTT; CDR3aa: CASSVRTSGANTDTQYF
j_gene: TRBJ2-1; d_gene: -; abundance: -; v_gene: TRBV12-3/TRBV12-4; CDR3nt: TGTGCCAGCAGCCCCCGTAACGGGGACAATGAGCAGTTCTTC; CDR3aa: CASSPRNGDNEQFF